This entry describes one T cell receptor beta chain. Its cognate antigen has yet to be identified. Base qualities are not at hand, and no much larger clone is one base apart. The trial excluded patients who had a history of autoimmune disease or were on systemic immunosuppression. In every dose cohort, peripheral blood was drawn for TCR sequencing at baseline, cycle 4 day 1, and cycle 7 day 1. Samples were obtained from an open-label, multicenter, first-in-human phase I dose-escalation trial of ivuxolimab. Adults with locally advanced or metastatic head and neck squamous cell, hepatocellular, melanoma or renal cell carcinoma were enrolled in the trial. CD4+ and CD8+ T cells were sorted separately from peripheral blood before TCR sequencing. In the germline V gene, CDR1 corresponds to SGHDN and CDR2 to FVKESK. Reading from cysteine to phenylalanine, the CDR3 counts 16 amino acids. The retained sequence is limited to the CDR3, 48 bases, with the frame set at the first base. V trim: 2 bases; J trim: 0 bases; unmatched bases: 2.

The sample comes from a study of OX40 agonist ivuxolimab in advanced cancers. About the study as a whole: Ivuxolimab was an agonistic, fully human IgG2 monoclonal antibody directed against OX40 (CD134), a costimulatory receptor. Intravenous ivuxolimab was administered to patients every 2 weeks at six dose levels: 0.01, 0.1, 0.3, 1.5, 3 and 10 mg/kg. Of the roughly 50 dose-escalation patients, hepatocellular carcinoma was present in roughly 19, melanoma in approximately 15, renal cell carcinoma in 9 and head and neck cancer in 9. A male proportion of about 79% and a mean age of roughly 55 years, ranging from 23 to 79, were recorded for the dose-escalation cohort. Prior anti-PD-1, anti-PD-L1 or anti-CTLA-4 therapy was permitted, and about 40% of dose-escalation patients had received checkpoint inhibitors. Three dose-escalation patients achieved partial responses, one with hepatocellular carcinoma and two with cutaneous melanoma. Peripheral TCRbeta sequencing was intended to test whether TCR sequence diversity was altered and clonal T-cell expansion was caused by ivuxolimab. The paper covers the monotherapy dose-escalation part of the phase I ivuxolimab trial, which included N of about 50 patients.

The investigation overall reported the following: In the 0.1-3.0 mg/kg groups, partial responders had among the lowest normalized peripheral clonal expansion, particularly in CD8+ T cells. At doses of 0.1 to 3.0 mg/kg, clonal expansion of both CD4+ and CD8+ T cells in blood was seen between baseline and week 6. Low levels of normalized T-cell clonal expansion were also shown by some nonresponding patients. After ivuxolimab, expanded clones were on average more numerous among CD8+ T cells than among CD4+ T cells. The antigen specificity of the clonally expanded peripheral T cells was not determined.

For sequencing of the TCRbeta CDR3 region, genomic DNA was extracted from the sorted cells. The immunoSEQ Assay was used for sequencing of TCRbeta CDR3 regions. The table was pulled from immuneACCESS by TCRdb, which kept in-frame rearrangements only. Such tables lose some clones; where checked, under half of the loss comes from unresolved V genes, and the rest has no known cause. Counted in this sample were roughly 97,000 clones; 86% of them appeared once. Around 5.5% of the sample comes from the top ten. The specimen was CD4+ or CD8+ T cells sorted from blood, collected in a trial of the OX40 agonist ivuxolimab. Recombination linked TRBV14 to TRBJ2-3, and 10 bases in between align with TRBD2. This sequence originates from an adult with an advanced solid tumor such as melanoma, head and neck, liver or kidney cancer. The CDR3 reads as follows: CASSQLTSGSTDTQYF. The DNA is as follows: TGTGCCAGCAGCCAATTGACTAGCGGGAGCACAGATACGCAGTATTTT.